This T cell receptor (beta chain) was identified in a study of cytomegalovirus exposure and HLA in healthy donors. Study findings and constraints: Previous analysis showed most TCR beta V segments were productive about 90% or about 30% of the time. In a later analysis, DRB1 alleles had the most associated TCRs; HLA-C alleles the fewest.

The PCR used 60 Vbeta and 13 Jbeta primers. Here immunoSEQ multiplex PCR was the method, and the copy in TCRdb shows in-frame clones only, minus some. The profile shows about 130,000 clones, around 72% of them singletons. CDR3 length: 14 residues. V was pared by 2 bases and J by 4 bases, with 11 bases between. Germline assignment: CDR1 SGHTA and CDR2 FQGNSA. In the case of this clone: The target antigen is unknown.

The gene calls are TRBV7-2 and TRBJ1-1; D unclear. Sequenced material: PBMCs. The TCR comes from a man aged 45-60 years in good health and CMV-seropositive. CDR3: CASSLLVLSTEAFF. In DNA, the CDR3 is TGTGCCAGCAGCTTATTGGTACTAAGCACTGAAGCTTTCTTT. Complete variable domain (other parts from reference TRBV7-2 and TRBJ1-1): GAGVSQSPSNKVTEKGKDVELRCDPISGHTALYWYRQSLGQGLEFLIYFQGNSAPDKSGLPSDRFSAERTGGSVSTLTIQRTQQEDSAVYLCASSLLVLSTEAFFGQGTRLTVV.